This entry lists 5 T cell receptor beta chains sequenced from one sample in a study of cytomegalovirus exposure and HLA in healthy donors. PCR used 60 Vbeta primers and 13 Jbeta primers. Profiled with immunoSEQ multiplex PCR; TCRdb holds only in-frame clones, not every one. The sample has about 170,000 clones; around 85% are singletons. Sample: PBMCs. The origin of the receptors is a male donor in good health and CMV-seronegative.

The chain carries TRBV4-1 and TRBJ1-6; TRBD1 might be the D (6 bases). The CDR3 spans 17 residues. Trimming left V 1 base short and J 8 bases short, with 18 bases between. CDR1 is MGHRA, CDR2 YSYEKL, per germline. CDR3 sequence reads: CASSQAFQGYIDSPLHF. The CDR3 region has the DNA TGCGCCAGCAGCCAAGCTTTCCAGGGGTATATCGATTCACCCCTCCACTTT.

V gene TRBV5-6 combines with J gene TRBJ2-6, with D possibly TRBD2 on 6 matching bases. Per germline, CDR1 SGHDT and CDR2 YYEEEE. The CDR3 is 16 amino acids. V was clipped by 4 bases and J by 3 bases, with 14 bases between them. In DNA, the CDR3 is TGTGCCAGCAGCCCCGGGCCGGGGGTTGGGGCCAACGTCCTGACTTTC. This translates into CASSPGPGVGANVLTF. Supplemented by reference TRBV5-6 and TRBJ2-6, the full variable domain reads DAGVTQSPTHLIKTRGQQVTLRCSPKSGHDTVSWYQQALGQGPQFIFQYYEEEERQRGNFPDRFSGHQFPNYSSELNVNALLLGDSALYLCASSPGPGVGANVLTFGAGSRLTVL.

This chain links TRBV5-6 with TRBJ2-7, with 8 nucleotides matching TRBD2. Trimming took 4 bases from V and 7 from J; bases not matched to a gene: 10. The CDR3 spans 14 residues. Germline V CDR1 and CDR2: SGHDT, YYEEEE. This chain's CDR3 is CASSTPGLVIEQYF. CDR3 nucleotide sequence: TGTGCCAGCAGCACTCCGGGACTAGTTATTGAGCAGTACTTC. Looking up the rest from reference TRBV5-6 and TRBJ2-7 gives the full variable domain: DAGVTQSPTHLIKTRGQQVTLRCSPKSGHDTVSWYQQALGQGPQFIFQYYEEEERQRGNFPDRFSGHQFPNYSSELNVNALLLGDSALYLCASSTPGLVIEQYFGPGTRLTVT.

The chain is built from TRBV10-1 and TRBJ2-1; TRBD2 agrees at 8 bases. V dropped 7 bases and J dropped 7; count of bases not matched to a gene: 12. Germline lookup yields CDR1 WNHNN and CDR2 SYGVQD (reference sequence). The CDR3 is 15 residues long. Here the CDR3 reads CASNSGGDFRNEQFF. The CDR3 region has the DNA TGCGCCAGCAATTCGGGGGGGGATTTTCGGAATGAGCAGTTCTTC.

The gene calls are TRBV25-1 and TRBJ1-2, with 9 bases lining up with TRBD1. Germline CDR1 is MGHDK and CDR2 is SYGVNS. V was clipped by 10 bases and J by 8 bases; unmatched bases: 11. This CDR3 is built from 13 residues. The DNA of the CDR3 is TGTGCCACACAAAGGACAGGGGTAAACGGCTACACCTTC. Its protein product is CATQRTGVNGYTF.